A single sample is the source of the 26 T cell receptor beta chains below, sequenced in a study of T cell responses to AZD1222 COVID-19 vaccine. Libraries were prepared by immunoSEQ multiplex PCR; TCRdb keeps only in-frame clonotypes and omits some of them. The table has some 150,000 clones, roughly 90% seen once. Source: peripheral blood, taken 28 days after the second AZD1222 dose. The source of these receptors is an adult who received the AZD1222 COVID-19 vaccine.

The CDR3 protein is CASSPWASPGYNSPLHF. The CDR3 region has the DNA TGCGCCAGCAGCCCCTGGGCCTCCCCGGGGTATAATTCACCCCTCCACTTT. This sequence joins TRBV5-1 and TRBJ1-6, with D unclear. V dropped 4 bases and J dropped 4 bases, with 18 bases sitting between them. The germline CDR1 and CDR2 sequences are SGHRS and YFSETQ. This CDR3 region has 17 residues.

The rearrangement links TRBV4-1 to TRBJ1-2, with 10 nucleotides matching TRBD1. There are 15 residues in the CDR3. Trimming cost V 3 bases and J 8 bases; bases outside gene matches: 9. The germline V gene encodes CDR1 MGHRA and CDR2 YSYEKL. CDR3 nucleotide sequence: TGCGCCAGCAGCCAGCCTAGACAGGGGGCGAGAGGCTACACCTTC. Protein sequence: CASSQPRQGARGYTF.

The chain employs TRBV3-1 (or the pseudogene TRBV3-2) and TRBJ1-1; unclear D gene. The CDR3 spans 13 residues. Germline CDR1 and CDR2: LGHDT and YNNKEL (reference sequence). The V end lost 3 bases, the J end lost 5 bases, and 10 bases lay between the germline ends. In nucleotides, the CDR3 is TGTGCCAGCAGCCAGGCGGGAGTTACTGAAGCTTTCTTT. It codes for CASSQAGVTEAFF.

The chain carries TRBV4-1 and TRBJ1-2; maybe TRBD1 (5 bases). The V gene's germline CDR1 is MGHRA and CDR2 YSYEKL. Between the trimmed V and J ends, which lost 4 bases and 0 bases, there was a span of 9 bases. This CDR3 region has 14 residues. The CDR3 bases are TGCGCCAGCAGCCCCGACAGAACTAACTATGGCTACACCTTC. Translated, it gives CASSPDRTNYGYTF.

The chain is built from TRBV25-1 and TRBJ1-5; no clear D gene. Deletions cut 4 bases from V and 1 base from J, with 5 bases between. This CDR3 spans 13 amino acids. The V gene's germline CDR1 is MGHDK and CDR2 SYGVNS. The CDR3: CASSGESNQPQHF. In DNA form, the CDR3 reads TGTGCCAGCAGTGGGGAGAGCAATCAGCCCCAGCATTTT.

V gene TRBV27 combines with J gene TRBJ1-6, with a possible D match to TRBD1 (5 bases). CDR3 size: 14 residues. Germline-derived CDR1 and CDR2 are MNHEY and SMNVEV (reference sequence). The V gene lost 7 bases and the J gene lost 5 bases, with 12 bases spanning the gap. CDR3 loop: CASMIGTHNSPLHF. As DNA, the CDR3 is TGTGCCAGCATGATTGGGACCCATAATTCACCCCTCCACTTT.

The chain combines TRBV10-2 with TRBJ1-1; D ambiguous. Trimming took off 3 bases at V and 6 bases at J, with 20 bases between the two ends. The CDR3 runs 16 residues. The germline V gene has CDR1 WSHSY and CDR2 SAAADI. CDR3 in amino acids: CASSDRPRQVDAEAFF. The CDR3 bases are TGCGCCAGCAGTGATAGGCCCAGGCAGGTCGATGCTGAAGCTTTCTTT.

The chain combines TRBV3-1 (or the pseudogene TRBV3-2) with TRBJ1-2; 7 bases map to TRBD1. Germline CDR1 and CDR2: LGHDT and YNNKEL (reference sequence). Trimming removed 1 base from V and 0 bases from J; junction bases left unmatched: 5. The CDR3 consists of 16 residues. The CDR3 spells CASSQGPGGANYGYTF. The DNA for the CDR3 is TGTGCCAGCAGCCAAGGACCAGGGGGGGCTAACTATGGCTACACCTTC.

The rearrangement uses TRBV6-5 and TRBJ1-1; possibly TRBD1 for D (6 bases). The CDR3 covers 13 residues. V lost 7 bases, J lost 5 bases, and 14 bases lay in between. The germline gives CDR1 MNHEY, CDR2 SVGAGI. CDR3 coding DNA: TGTGCCAGCACCCGAGGGGGGTGGACTGAAGCTTTCTTT. This gives the protein CASTRGGWTEAFF.

The V gene is TRBV6-4, the J gene TRBJ1-1; D is possibly TRBD1 (6 bases). Germline assignment: CDR1 MRHNA and CDR2 SNTAGT. Trimming took 3 bases from V and 5 from J, leaving 22 bases between them. This CDR3 has 17 amino acids. CDR3 loop: CASSEGPHALGGTEAFF. The CDR3 region has the DNA TGTGCCAGCAGTGAAGGCCCTCACGCCCTAGGGGGGACTGAAGCTTTCTTT.

The CDR3 DNA follows: TGCGCCAGCACCCTATCCCCCTCTGGAAACACCATATATTTT. Translating it yields CASTLSPSGNTIYF. This sequence joins TRBV5-1 and TRBJ1-3; D unresolved. CDR3 length equals 14 residues. Germline-derived CDR1 and CDR2 are SGHRS and YFSETQ. Between the trimmed V and J ends, which lost 6 bases and 0 bases, there was a span of 10 bases.

The CDR3 region has the DNA TGCAGCGCTGTTTGGCAGAACACTGAAGCTTTCTTT. Residues: CSAVWQNTEAFF. The chain employs TRBV29-1 and TRBJ1-1; D is undetermined. The CDR3 is 12 residues long. Trimming left V 7 bases short and J 1 base short, with 10 bases between. Germline V gene sequence: CDR1 SQVTM, CDR2 ANQGSEA.

The chain is built from TRBV3-1 (or the pseudogene TRBV3-2) and TRBJ2-1, with 7 nucleotides matching TRBD2. Trimming cost V 1 base and J 5 bases; bases outside gene matches: 14. Germline CDR1 and CDR2: LGHDT and YNNKEL (reference sequence). The CDR3 loop spans 18 amino acids. DNA of the CDR3: TGTGCCAGCAGCCAAGTAATCTCAGGCGGGGGTAGGCACAATGAGCAGTTCTTC. It is translated as CASSQVISGGGRHNEQFF.

This chain links TRBV7-9 with TRBJ1-2, with D unclear. Germline V gene lookup returns CDR1 SEHNR and CDR2 FQNEAQ (reference sequence). V lost 4 bases, J lost 3 bases, and 6 bases lay in between. The CDR3 extends over 12 amino acids. The CDR3 DNA reads TGTGCCAGCAGCTCCTCGGACTATGGCTACACCTTC. This translates into CASSSSDYGYTF.

This sequence joins TRBV19 and TRBJ1-1; D uncertain. Trimming pared 9 bases from V and 2 bases from J, leaving 4 bases between. Germline values: CDR1 LNHDA, CDR2 SQIVND (reference sequence). The CDR3 covers 10 residues. CDR3 region: CARINTEAFF. As DNA, the CDR3 is TGTGCCAGAATAAACACTGAAGCTTTCTTT.

This sequence joins TRBV4-1 and TRBJ2-1, with 13 positions matching TRBD2. The germline V gene has CDR1 MGHRA and CDR2 YSYEKL. J was trimmed by 4 bases and V by 0 bases; bases with no gene match: 6. The CDR3 runs to 18 residues. CDR3 region: CASSQEELAGGPYNEQFF. CDR3 nucleotide sequence: TGCGCCAGCAGCCAAGAAGAACTAGCGGGGGGGCCGTACAATGAGCAGTTCTTC.

The chain uses TRBV5-4 and TRBJ1-2; D remains ambiguous. The CDR3 spans 12 residues. Deletions cut 6 bases from V and 0 bases from J, with 6 bases between. Per germline, CDR1 SGHNT and CDR2 YYREEE (reference sequence). In nucleotides, the CDR3 is TGTGCCAGCACGGGGACTAACTATGGCTACACCTTC. Translation gives CASTGTNYGYTF.

The chain employs TRBV4-3 and TRBJ1-4, with no clear D. Trimming removed 0 bases from V and 3 bases from J, with 8 bases in between. This CDR3 spans 15 amino acids. Germline V gene sequence: CDR1 LGHNA, CDR2 YSLEER. CDR3: CASSQEGVPNEKLFF. The CDR3 region has the DNA TGCGCCAGCAGCCAAGAGGGCGTTCCTAATGAAAAACTGTTTTTT.

The chain is built from TRBV6-1 and TRBJ1-6; possible D gene TRBD1, 6 bases. The CDR3 is 18 residues long. Trimming took off 2 bases at V and 5 bases at J, with 19 bases between the two ends. Germline V gene sequence: CDR1 MNHNS, CDR2 SASEGT. The chain's CDR3 is CASSEFTAPGANNSPLHF. DNA for the CDR3: TGTGCCAGCAGTGAATTTACGGCGCCAGGGGCCAATAATTCACCCCTCCACTTT.

The chain combines TRBV11-2 with TRBJ1-1; D might be TRBD1 (6 bases). This CDR3 spans 14 amino acids. V lost 0 bases to trimming and J lost 8 bases, with 13 bases between them. Germline CDR1 is SGHAT and CDR2 is FQNNGV. The DNA of the CDR3 is TGTGCCAGCAGCTTAGATGGCAGGGGCCCCGAAGCTTTCTTT. This codes for CASSLDGRGPEAFF.

The gene calls are TRBV2 and TRBJ2-3; 10 positions agree with TRBD2. V was clipped by 4 bases and J by 6 bases; unmatched bases: 16. The CDR3 contains 18 residues. Germline CDR1 is SNHLY and CDR2 is FYNNEI. CDR3 DNA sequence: TGTGCCAGCAGTGGAGTGGGAGCTAGCGGGGGTTACCGGGATACGCAGTATTTT. Translated, it gives CASSGVGASGGYRDTQYF.

V is TRBV5-5 and J is TRBJ1-2; unclear D gene. Germline lookup yields CDR1 SGHKS and CDR2 YYEKEE (reference sequence). CDR3 size: 10 residues. Trimming shortened V by 1 base and J by 6 bases, and 1 base separated the two germline ends. In nucleotides, the CDR3 is TGTGCCAGCAGCTTGAATGGCTACACCTTC. Translated: CASSLNGYTF.

The chain combines TRBV5-4 with TRBJ1-2, with 7 positions matching TRBD1. The CDR3 length is 17 residues. V trimming: 4 bases; J trimming: 0 bases; junction bases outside the gene matches: 12. Germline CDR1 reads SGHNT; CDR2 reads YYREEE (reference sequence). CDR3 bases: TGTGCCAGCAGCCCAGGGGGGGGAAGACCTGCTAACTATGGCTACACCTTC. Protein product: CASSPGGGRPANYGYTF.

The rearrangement links TRBV11-2 to TRBJ2-3; 10 positions match TRBD2. Trimming removed 2 bases from V and 0 bases from J; junction bases left unmatched: 2. Germline loops: CDR1 SGHAT, CDR2 FQNNGV. There are 16 residues in the CDR3. The CDR3 coding sequence is TGTGCCAGCAGCTTACTAGCGGGGGAAAGCACAGATACGCAGTATTTT. Amino acids: CASSLLAGESTDTQYF.

The V and J genes are TRBV14 and TRBJ1-1; D not resolved. Germline V gene sequence: CDR1 SGHDN, CDR2 FVKESK. The ends were cut back, 1 base at V and 7 bases at J, with 10 bases in the middle. The CDR3 sequence is 13 residues long. CDR3 sequence reads: CASSQAVKGEAFF. The CDR3 bases are TGTGCCAGCAGCCAAGCAGTCAAGGGTGAAGCTTTCTTT.

The V call is TRBV7-9, the J call TRBJ2-1; D gene ambiguous. This CDR3 contains 10 residues. In germline, CDR1 is SEHNR, CDR2 FQNEAQ (reference sequence). The V end lost 8 bases, the J end lost 5 bases, and 4 bases lay between the germline ends. Written as DNA, the CDR3 is TGTGCCAGCGGGGACAATGAGCAGTTCTTC. Its translation: CASGDNEQFF.